These T cell receptor beta chains were read from a single sample in a study of Tregs in tolerant kidney transplant recipients. Profiling relied on immunoSEQ multiplex PCR, and the TCRdb table lists in-frame clones only, not all of them. The profile shows about 77,000 clones, nearly 98% of them singletons. Sequenced material: CD4+ T cells from blood, taken before the transplant. The receptors come from a human donor who received a combined kidney and bone marrow transplant. CDR3s include the opening cysteine and the closing phenylalanine or tryptophan. The order of the fields is D gene, V gene, J gene, CDR3 protein, CDR3 DNA. D genes are given only for firm matches.

>-|TRBV6-6|TRBJ2-7
CASSAGQPRTYEQYF
TGTGCCAGCAGTGCCGGACAGCCCAGAACATACGAGCAGTACTTC
>-|TRBV5-6|TRBJ2-5
CASSLVRVALQETQYF
TGTGCCAGCAGCTTGGTGCGGGTCGCCCTCCAAGAGACCCAGTACTTC
>-|TRBV6-1|TRBJ2-7
CASSEFGAPFYEQYF
TGTGCCAGCAGCGAATTTGGGGCCCCTTTCTACGAGCAGTACTTC
>-|TRBV28|TRBJ1-2
CASSITQYGYTF
TGTGCCAGCAGCATAACCCAGTATGGCTACACCTTC
>-|TRBV29-1|TRBJ2-3
CSVDIRGTGTDTQYF
TGCAGCGTTGATATTCGCGGGACGGGCACAGATACGCAGTATTTT
>TRBD1|TRBV5-4|TRBJ2-2
CASSARDRGGNTGELFF
TGTGCCAGCAGCGCACGGGACAGGGGAGGGAACACCGGGGAGCTGTTTTTT
>-|TRBV7-2|TRBJ1-3
CASSASGLGNTIYF
TGTGCCAGCAGCGCATCAGGGTTGGGAAACACCATATATTTT
>-|TRBV20-1|TRBJ1-2
CSASGSGYTF
TGCAGTGCTTCGGGAAGCGGCTACACCTTC
>TRBD2|TRBV4-2|TRBJ2-7
CASSSGGYEQYF
TGTGCCAGTAGTAGCGGGGGTTACGAGCAGTACTTC
>TRBD1|TRBV19|TRBJ1-2
CASSWEGQGFGYTF
TGTGCCAGTAGCTGGGAGGGACAGGGCTTCGGCTACACCTTC
>-|TRBV19|TRBJ2-6
CASSPYSGANVLTF
TGTGCCAGTAGTCCCTACTCTGGGGCCAACGTCCTGACTTTC
>-|TRBV15|TRBJ1-1
CATSRREGNTEAFF
TGTGCCACCAGCAGGAGGGAGGGAAACACTGAAGCTTTCTTT
>TRBD2|TRBV27|TRBJ2-7
CASSPRTSGRAVISEQYF
TGTGCCAGCAGTCCCCGGACTAGCGGGAGGGCCGTTATTAGTGAGCAGTACTTC
>-|TRBV7-9|TRBJ1-5
CASSLAGDQPQHF
TGTGCCAGCAGCTTAGCGGGAGACCAGCCCCAGCATTTT
>-|TRBV19|TRBJ2-6
CASRYSGANVLTF
TGTGCCAGTCGTTACTCTGGGGCCAACGTCCTGACTTTC
>TRBD1|TRBV5-6|TRBJ2-7
CASSSTGGTYEQYF
TGTGCCAGCAGCTCGACAGGGGGCACGTACGAGCAGTACTTC
>-|TRBV6-6|TRBJ2-1
CASSYLDSYEQFF
TGTGCCAGCAGTTACCTGGACTCCTATGAGCAGTTCTTC
>TRBD1|TRBV19|TRBJ1-5
CASSKDRGQPQHF
TGTGCCAGTAGTAAGGACAGGGGACAGCCCCAGCATTTT
>TRBD1|TRBV7-3|TRBJ2-3
CASSPTDRVSTDTQYF
TGTGCCAGCAGCCCGACGGACAGGGTTAGCACAGATACGCAGTATTTT
>TRBD1|TRBV7-2|TRBJ2-1
CASSFRDRGIKEQFF
TGTGCCAGCAGCTTTCGGGACAGGGGTATCAAGGAGCAGTTCTTC
>-|TRBV28|TRBJ2-7
CASTLPQGREQYF
TGTGCCAGCACCCTCCCCCAGGGGCGGGAGCAGTACTTC
>-|TRBV5-8|TRBJ2-5
CASSLNRKLLQETQYF
TGTGCCAGCAGCTTGAACAGGAAGTTGTTGCAAGAGACCCAGTACTTC